This is a list of T cell receptor beta chains from one sample in a study of T-cell reconstitution after alpha-beta-depleted transplantation in children. Via MiXCR, TCRdb re-called the PCR reads, giving one row per CDR3 protein. The data contain roughly 500,000 distinct CDR3 sequences, more than 9% of them seen just once; the ten biggest clones take up around 2%. The specimen comprised PBMCs, sampled before TCRalphabeta/CD19-depleted stem cell transplant. Every receptor here comes from a child aged 2 to 9 with inherited bone marrow failure, due to receive a stem cell transplant. CDR3s include the opening cysteine and the closing phenylalanine or tryptophan. Each record gives: D gene, V gene, J gene, clone size, CDR3 DNA, CDR3 protein. The D gene is left open where the match is weak. Some rows mark clone size as missing; the rest say once, few, many or name a class of expanded clone.

>TRBD2|TRBV4-1|TRBJ2-1|-
TGCGCCAGCAGCCAAGATTCCCCACCGGGACTAGCGGGAGAGGGTGAGCAGTTCTTC
CASSQDSPPGLAGEGEQFF
>TRBD2|TRBV11-2|TRBJ2-1|many
TGTGCCAGCAGCTTAACCCAACTAGCGGGAGACCACTACAATGAGCAGTTCTTC
CASSLTQLAGDHYNEQFF
>-|TRBV7-2|TRBJ1-1|few
TGTGCCAGCAGCCCGCACGGGGGACATGACACTGAAGCTTTCTTT
CASSPHGGHDTEAFF
>-|TRBV12-3/TRBV12-4|TRBJ2-2|many
TGTGCCAGCACCAGGGGGGGGACCTGGTGGACCGGGGAGCTGTTTTTT
CASTRGGTWWTGELFF
>TRBD1|TRBV5-4|TRBJ1-1|many
TGTGCCAGCAGCGTTGGGGACAGAGCTCGGGGGAGGACTGAAGCTTTCTTT
CASSVGDRARGRTEAFF
>-|TRBV5-1|TRBJ2-1|many
TGCGCCAGCAGCCCAGGACCTAGCTCCTACAATGAGCAGTTCTTC
CASSPGPSSYNEQFF
>-|TRBV12-3/TRBV12-4|TRBJ2-5|many
TGTGCCAGCACCCAGGAGAACCAAGAGACCCAGTACTTC
CASTQENQETQYF
>TRBD1|TRBV16|TRBJ2-4|many
TGTGCCAGCAGCCCTTCCGGGACAGGGGACATTCAGTACTTC
CASSPSGTGDIQYF
>-|TRBV4-1|TRBJ1-5|many
TGCGCCAGCAGGGAGAGGGGCGGTGGCAATCAGCCCCAGCATTTT
CASRERGGGNQPQHF
>-|TRBV5-1|TRBJ1-1|-
TGCGCCAGCAGCTATCCAGACACTGAAGCTTTCTTT
CASSYPDTEAFF
>-|TRBV12-3/TRBV12-4|TRBJ1-2|many
TGTGCCAGCAGCCGACTCTCCTTACAGGGCGAATATGGCTACACCTTC
CASSRLSLQGEYGYTF
>-|TRBV19|TRBJ1-2|-
TGTGCCAGTAGTATTAGGGCCCCTCAGGAAGCAGGCTATGGCTACACCTTC
CASSIRAPQEAGYGYTF
>TRBD2|TRBV5-6|TRBJ2-7|-
TGTGCCAGCAGCTTCGATAGACTAGCGTCGAATTACGAGCAGTACTTC
CASSFDRLASNYEQYF
>-|TRBV20-1|TRBJ1-2|many
TGCAGTGCTATCTTCCGGGGTGCTAACTATGGCTACACCTTC
CSAIFRGANYGYTF
>-|TRBV4-3|TRBJ2-1|many
TGCGCCAGCAGCCAAGCAGGGTACAATGAGCAGTTCTTC
CASSQAGYNEQFF
>-|TRBV7-9|TRBJ2-7|many
TGTGCCAGCGGCAGCAGCTACGAGCAGTACTTC
CASGSSYEQYF
>-|TRBV25-1|TRBJ1-6|few
TGTGCCAGCAGTTCCCCGGGGGCAGACCATTCACCCCTCCACTTT
CASSSPGADHSPLHF
>TRBD2|TRBV27|TRBJ2-3|many
TGTGCCAGCAGTTTCGGACTAGCGGTGATAGATACGCAGTATTTT
CASSFGLAVIDTQYF
>TRBD2|TRBV14|TRBJ2-1|-
TGTGCCAGCAGCCAACGTGGAGTGACCCTCGGGACTAGTGGGAATGAGCAGTTCTTC
CASSQRGVTLGTSGNEQFF
>-|TRBV5-1|TRBJ2-7|many
TGCGCCAGCAGCCCGGTGGGGCTCTCCTACGAGCAGTACTTC
CASSPVGLSYEQYF
>TRBD2|TRBV12-3/TRBV12-4|TRBJ2-1|many
TGTGCCAGCAAAATAGAGCGGGAGGGCCGCTACAATGAGCAGTTCTTC
CASKIEREGRYNEQFF
>-|TRBV11-2|TRBJ2-7|-
TGTGCCAGCAGCTTTTCCAGGGGTAATTACGAGCAGTACTTC
CASSFSRGNYEQYF